What follows are 16 T cell receptor beta chains derived from one specimen sequenced in a study of cytomegalovirus exposure and HLA in healthy donors. TCRdb keeps only in-frame clones here, not all; method: immunoSEQ multiplex PCR. The table includes some 130,000 clones, 86% detected once. Sequencing was performed on PBMCs. Receptors were obtained from a man between 18 and 35 years old in good health and CMV-seronegative.

The rearrangement joins TRBV5-6 to TRBJ2-7; 7 bases match TRBD1. CDR1 is SGHDT, CDR2 YYEEEE, per germline. V was pared by 1 base and J by 1 base, with 5 bases of the junction left unmatched. The CDR3 has 15 residues. Here the CDR3 DNA reads TGTGCCAGCAGCTTGTACCCAGGGGGTTCCTACGAGCAGTACTTC. Its translation: CASSLYPGGSYEQYF.

This CDR3 is CASSLDPSGRSSYEQYF. The CDR3 DNA is TGTGCCAGCAGCTTAGATCCCAGCGGGAGAAGCTCCTACGAGCAGTACTTC. This chain uses TRBV11-2 with TRBJ2-7, with TRBD2 matching over 8 bases. V shed 0 bases and J 0 bases; nucleotides not matched to a gene: 7. The CDR3 has 17 amino acids. Per the germline V gene, CDR1 is SGHAT and CDR2 is FQNNGV.

The gene calls are TRBV4-2 and TRBJ2-1; D possibly corresponds to TRBD2 (5 bases). V lost 4 bases and J lost 2, with 30 bases in between. The CDR3 totals 21 residues. The germline CDR1 and CDR2 sequences are LGHNA and YNFKEQ. CDR3 bases: TGTGCCAGCAGCCCCGCCCCCATAGCGTGGAACTTCGATCAGACCTACAATGAGCAGTTCTTC. It translates to CASSPAPIAWNFDQTYNEQFF.

The chain links TRBV28 to TRBJ2-7; D gene uncertain. The V and J ends lost 3 bases and 6 bases respectively, with 15 bases between them. Germline V lookup: CDR1 MDHEN, CDR2 SYDVKM. The CDR3 has 14 residues. CDR3 nucleotide sequence: TGTGCCAGCAGTTTGGGCCATCCCCTGAGCGAGCAGTACTTC. This sequence encodes CASSLGHPLSEQYF.

As for this clone: At the DNA level, this CDR3 is encoded by other sequences in the same sample as well. The chain has TRBV6-5 and TRBJ2-7, with 8 bases matching TRBD1. V trimming: 2 bases; J trimming: 2 bases; junction bases outside the gene matches: 5. This CDR3 comprises 15 residues. Germline V gene data show CDR1 as MNHEY and CDR2 as SVGAGI. This CDR3 is CASSYRTGKPYEQYF. CDR3 sequence (DNA): TGTGCCAGCAGTTACCGGACAGGGAAGCCCTACGAGCAGTACTTC.

The chain couples TRBV5-3 to TRBJ2-5, with D possibly matching TRBD1 (8 bases). TRBV5-3 has ORF status, its function being uncertain. This CDR3 comprises 16 residues. Between the trimmed V and J ends, which lost 4 bases and 5 bases, there was a span of 21 bases. The CDR3 coding sequence is TGTGCCAGAAGCCCCTTCCGACAGGGGAGGGAGGAGACCCAGTACTTC. Encoded protein: CARSPFRQGREETQYF.

The chain carries TRBV6-5 and TRBJ1-4, with no clear D. V shed 8 bases and J shed 0 bases, with 7 bases lying between them. The CDR3 length is 13 residues. CDR1 and CDR2 (germline): MNHEY, SVGAGI. DNA for the CDR3: TGTGCCAGCCAATCATCAACTAATGAAAAACTGTTTTTT. This codes for CASQSSTNEKLFF.

This chain joins TRBV2 and TRBJ1-5; maybe TRBD1 (6 bases). The germline V and J ends were trimmed by 6 bases and 7 bases, with 13 bases remaining between them. Germline V gene data show CDR1 as SNHLY and CDR2 as FYNNEI. The CDR3 loop spans 13 amino acids. CDR3 DNA sequence: TGTGCCAGCAGCGCTCAGGGGTTACAGCCCCAGCATTTT. It codes for CASSAQGLQPQHF.

This chain uses TRBV20-1 with TRBJ2-7; the D is unclear. The assigned J gene may be wrong: the sequence end matches TRBJ2-5 better. Per germline, CDR1 DFQATT and CDR2 SNEGSKA (reference sequence). The CDR3 consists of 11 residues. In DNA form, the CDR3 reads TGCAGTGCTAGGCCCTTGGAGACCCAGTACTTC. It codes for CSARPLETQYF.

The chain is built from TRBV4-3 and TRBJ2-3, with 11 positions matching TRBD2. This CDR3 comprises 22 residues. CDR1 is LGHNA and CDR2 is YSLEER in the germline V gene. After removal of 0 bases from V and 4 bases from J, the junction contained 21 bases not matched to a gene. This CDR3 is CASSQELKASGRLGVGADTQYF. The CDR3 DNA reads as TGCGCCAGCAGCCAAGAGCTCAAGGCTAGCGGGAGGTTGGGGGTGGGCGCAGATACGCAGTATTTT.

In its sample, this clone was seen once. V usage is TRBV4-1 and J usage is TRBJ2-7; 10 nucleotides match TRBD2. V trimming: 4 bases; J trimming: 2 bases; junction bases outside the gene matches: 5. The CDR3 is 15 amino acids. Germline V CDR1 and CDR2: MGHRA, YSYEKL. CDR3 region: CASSRPAGGTYEQYF. CDR3 bases: TGCGCCAGCAGCCGCCCAGCGGGAGGGACCTACGAGCAGTACTTC.

V is TRBV29-1 and J is TRBJ1-3; D remains unclear. Trimming removed 0 bases at V and 7 bases at J, with 7 bases between. CDR1 and CDR2 from the germline V gene are SQVTM and ANQGSEA. The length of the CDR3 is 12 residues. As DNA, the CDR3 is TGCAGCGTTGAAGATTGGGCGAACACCATATATTTT. It encodes CSVEDWANTIYF.

The chain uses TRBV27 and TRBJ1-6; D is ambiguous. V was pared by 7 bases and J by 11 bases, with 18 bases between. This CDR3 region has 14 residues. Germline V CDR1 and CDR2: MNHEY, SMNVEV (reference sequence). The CDR3 protein is CASKPGTTKAPLHF. DNA for the CDR3: TGTGCCAGCAAGCCGGGAACGACTAAGGCACCCCTCCACTTT.

The chain carries TRBV7-6 and TRBJ2-5; 9 bases line up with TRBD1. This CDR3 is 15 amino acids long. The germline gives CDR1 SGHVS, CDR2 FNYEAQ. V lost 1 base and J lost 3; bases outside the gene matches: 3. CDR3 protein: CASSLGQGVKETQYF. CDR3 nucleotides: TGTGCCAGCAGCTTAGGACAGGGGGTTAAAGAGACCCAGTACTTC.

The chain joins TRBV4-3 to TRBJ2-3; a possible D gene is TRBD2 (5 bases). Trimming took 1 base from V and 2 from J, leaving 10 bases between them. The CDR3 has 15 residues. CDR1 is LGHNA, CDR2 YSLEER, per germline. Written as DNA, the CDR3 is TGCGCCAGCAGCCAAGGTCTAGCCGACACAGATACGCAGTATTTT. Protein sequence: CASSQGLADTDTQYF.

This chain links TRBV12-5 with TRBJ1-2; weak D call: TRBD1 (6 bases). V lost 4 bases and J 4 bases, leaving 10 bases between the germline ends. The CDR3 is 13 amino acids. CDR1 is LGHNT and CDR2 is FRNRAP in the germline V gene. The CDR3, as DNA: TGTGCTAGTGGTTCCGGACAGTTCTATGGCTACACCTTC. Translating it yields CASGSGQFYGYTF.